The sequence of this TCR beta chain was determined in a study of blood T cell repertoires in COVID-19. On the study more broadly: The origin of the acute and convalescent COVID-19 samples was the United States, Italy and Spain. PBMCs, B-cell-depleted T cells, or T cells provided the cDNA or gDNA that made up the material.

In the original analysis: The assay estimated nucleated cells by amplifying reference gene primers. Sequencing used immunoSEQ multiplex PCR; TCRdb keeps in-frame clones, though not all of them. The DNA was the basis for D and trimming; V, J and clone size are from that table. The table lists about 200,000 clones, approximately 85% of them singletons. This CDR3 has 15 amino acids. V was shortened by 6 bases and J by 8 bases, with 22 bases between the two germline ends. Germline loops: CDR1 SNHLY, CDR2 FYNNEI. Input material: peripheral blood. The gene calls are TRBV2 and TRBJ1-2, with D possibly being TRBD1 (5 bases). The source is a woman at least 80 years old with acute or convalescent COVID-19. CDR3 sequence (DNA): TGTGCCAGCAGCGTTAGAACGACCGTAGCAGGGGGCTACACCTTC. Protein sequence: CASSVRTTVAGGYTF.